What follows is one TCR beta chain and its context. This clonotype was seen at least ten times. The target of this receptor is not known. Per-base quality was not reported, and no clone a single base away is much larger than it. Hyperthyroidism patients were newly diagnosed, with disease duration under 2 months, and aged 18 to 65 years. The study excluded patients with uncontrolled infections, other autoimmune diseases, pregnancy or lactation. Diagnoses were based on clinical symptoms, serum thyroxine and TRAb, thyroid ultrasound and orbital computed tomography. Blood from progressor patients was drawn when they were first diagnosed with hyperthyroidism, before any ophthalmopathy symptoms appeared. PBMCs were isolated from 7.5 to 10 ml of fresh peripheral blood by Ficoll-Paque density gradient centrifugation. Progressor patients were first diagnosed with Graves' hyperthyroidism and then developed ophthalmopathy during follow-up. Trizol reagent was used to extract total RNA, and RNA quality was then checked on an Agilent 2100 Bioanalyzer.

TCR beta CDR3 regions were amplified from RNA transcripts. A first-round RT-PCR of the TCR CDR3 used the HTBI primer set with the Qiagen OneStep RT-PCR kit. Libraries were constructed in a second round of multiplex PCR, after which size selection and purification were carried out. Paired-end sequencing of the libraries was performed with 100 bp reads on an Illumina HiSeq2000. Processing in the source paper ran as follows. SOAPnuke was used to process the raw data, with reads discarded if the reads contained adapters or uncalled bases, had a mean Phred below 15, or lacked an exact constant-primer or identifier match. COPE v1.2.5 was used to merge high-quality paired reads, and clonotypes were defined as unique nucleotide sequences. Clonotypes were aligned to IMGT TRBV, TRBD and TRBJ reference segments using MiTCR v1.1. The analysis included only V-J combinations with a frequency above 0.0001, which together covered 99% to 99.2% of the repertoires. The TCS score was defined as the ratio of F50 (clonal expansion) to E x V (chaos), calculated using BLOSUM62-based TCRdist between CDR3 peptides within each V-J. Welch's t-statistics and random forest reduced roughly 540 V-J features to about 12, which were used in a naive Bayes classifier (R e1071). The raw public reads went through TCRdb reprocessing: fastp at Q25, MiXCR clone calling, in-frame beta chains kept. Each record represents a unique CDR3 protein, reported with the most common genes and DNA among its rows. TCRdb's processing, not the authors', yielded these V and J calls. For this sample the table gives under 350,000 distinct CDR3 sequences, of which less than 30% were detected only once. Approximately 30% of the sample is in the top ten clones.

V is clipped by 1 base and J by 4 bases, and the sequence between their germline boundaries is 8 bases long. CDR3 length: 14 amino acids, cysteine to phenylalanine. Of the read, only the CDR3 DNA is kept; its 42 bases are in frame from base 1. This sample is part of a study of T cells in Graves' hyperthyroidism and ophthalmopathy (dated 2019 in TCRdb). In terms of the full investigation: Peripheral blood samples were taken at initial diagnosis, before any treatment was given. Whether ophthalmopathy could be predicted prospectively was tested in an independent validation cohort made up of about 18 hyperthyroidism patients plus 17 patients who later progressed to ophthalmopathy. TCR V-J signatures able to tell the groups apart were searched for in a discovery cohort of some 97 patients, of whom 40 to 45 had Graves' ophthalmopathy and roughly 59 had stable Graves' hyperthyroidism. Once sampling was done, hyperthyroidism patients were given methimazole at a starting dose of 30 mg daily, whereas ophthalmopathy patients were given high-dose intravenous methylprednisolone. The paper describes TCR Vbeta CDR3 sequencing of some 130 peripheral blood samples, made up of under 50 ophthalmopathy patients, around 78 hyperthyroidism patients and around 17 progressor patients. The study also compared thyroid tissue and blood T-cell repertoires from over 5 Graves' hyperthyroidism patients. The roughly 100 discovery patients were divided at random into training and test sets in a 7:3 ratio. Results and caveats for the whole study, not just this receptor: During validation, the model predicted progression to ophthalmopathy a median of around six months ahead of onset, with around 65% sensitivity and around 72% specificity. Sample size was not statistically predetermined, and investigators were not blinded to group allocation. Most expanded thyroid clonotypes (frequency above 0.001) were also found in blood, which suggests that blood repertoires may mirror thyroid immune responses. A model built on a 13 V-J signature distinguished ophthalmopathy from stable hyperthyroidism, reaching 85% to 90% sensitivity and 81.08% specificity in cross-validation and 80%/75% in testing.

Recombination connected TRBV12-3 or TRBV12-4 to TRBJ1-3, with the identity of the D gene unclear. This TCR derives from a man in his forties or fifties with Graves' hyperthyroidism that later progressed to Graves' ophthalmopathy. What was sequenced was blood. The CDR3 corresponds to CASSLGAGGNTIYF. The nucleotides are TGTGCCAGCAGTTTAGGGGCAGGAGGAAACACCATATATTTT.